This T cell receptor (beta chain) derives from a study of blood T cell repertoires in COVID-19. Study context: The study drew acute and convalescent COVID-19 samples from the United States, Italy and Spain. In each case, the material was cDNA or gDNA derived from T cells, B-cell-depleted T cells, or PBMCs.

Source study methods: Reference gene primers were amplified, and this amplification served to estimate nucleated cell counts. The data were produced by immunoSEQ multiplex PCR, yet TCRdb's version contains in-frame clones alone and is incomplete. Clone size and the V and J calls come from that table; the DNA yielded D and trimming. The sample consists of approximately 300,000 clones, approximately 86% of them appearing once. Trimming took 5 bases from V and 4 from J, leaving 11 bases between them. The germline CDR1 and CDR2 sequences are LNHDA and SQIVND (reference sequence). The CDR3 is 13 amino acids. Participant reports of clinical history set cohort assignment.

Material for sequencing was PBMCs or T cells enriched from blood (not recorded which). The rearrangement links TRBV19 to TRBJ2-5; tentatively, D is TRBD1 (6 bases). The sequence was collected from a woman aged 18-29 years who had recovered from COVID-19. The CDR3 sequence is CASSDQGLETQYF. CDR3 in DNA: TGTGCCAGTAGTGACCAGGGGTTAGAGACCCAGTACTTC.